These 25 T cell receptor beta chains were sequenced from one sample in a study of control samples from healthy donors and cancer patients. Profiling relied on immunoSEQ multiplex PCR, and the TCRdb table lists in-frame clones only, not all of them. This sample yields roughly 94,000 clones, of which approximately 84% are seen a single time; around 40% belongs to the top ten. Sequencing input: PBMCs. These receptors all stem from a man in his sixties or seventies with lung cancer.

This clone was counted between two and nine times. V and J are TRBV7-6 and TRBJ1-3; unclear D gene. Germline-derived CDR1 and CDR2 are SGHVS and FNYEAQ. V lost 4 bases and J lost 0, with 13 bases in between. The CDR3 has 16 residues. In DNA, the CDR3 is TGTGCCAGCAGCTCGGCTCCACGGGGCTCTGGAAACACCATATATTTT. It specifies CASSSAPRGSGNTIYF.

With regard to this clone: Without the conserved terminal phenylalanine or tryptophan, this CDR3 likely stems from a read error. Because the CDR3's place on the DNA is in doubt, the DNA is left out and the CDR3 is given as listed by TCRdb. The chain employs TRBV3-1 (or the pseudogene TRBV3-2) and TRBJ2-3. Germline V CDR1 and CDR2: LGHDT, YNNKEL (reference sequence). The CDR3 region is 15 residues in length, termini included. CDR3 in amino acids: CASSQGPLAATESKV.

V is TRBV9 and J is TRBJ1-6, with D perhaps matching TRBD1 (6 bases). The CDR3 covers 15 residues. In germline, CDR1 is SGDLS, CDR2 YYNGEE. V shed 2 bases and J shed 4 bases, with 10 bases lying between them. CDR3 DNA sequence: TGTGCCAGCAGCGTCGATGGACAGTATAATTCACCCCTCCACTTT. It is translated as CASSVDGQYNSPLHF.

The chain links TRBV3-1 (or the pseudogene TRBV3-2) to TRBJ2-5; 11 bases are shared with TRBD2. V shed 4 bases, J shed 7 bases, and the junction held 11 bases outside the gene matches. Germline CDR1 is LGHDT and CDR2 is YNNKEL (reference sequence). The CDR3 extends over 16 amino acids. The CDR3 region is CASSRGSLAGGGTQYF. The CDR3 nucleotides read TGTGCCAGCAGCCGTGGGAGTCTAGCGGGGGGAGGGACCCAGTACTTC.

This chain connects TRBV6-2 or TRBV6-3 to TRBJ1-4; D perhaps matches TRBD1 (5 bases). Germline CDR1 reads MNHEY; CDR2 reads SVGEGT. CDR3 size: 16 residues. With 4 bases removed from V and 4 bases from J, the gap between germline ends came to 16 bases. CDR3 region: CASSFGTPPGNEKLFF. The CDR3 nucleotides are TGTGCCAGCAGTTTCGGGACCCCGCCTGGTAATGAAAAACTGTTTTTT.

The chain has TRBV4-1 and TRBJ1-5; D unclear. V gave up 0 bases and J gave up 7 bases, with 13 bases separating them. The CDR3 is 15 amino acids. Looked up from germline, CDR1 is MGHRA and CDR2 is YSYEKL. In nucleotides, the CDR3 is TGCGCCAGCAGCCAAGATGTCCCGGGAAGACAGCCCCAGCATTTT. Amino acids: CASSQDVPGRQPQHF.

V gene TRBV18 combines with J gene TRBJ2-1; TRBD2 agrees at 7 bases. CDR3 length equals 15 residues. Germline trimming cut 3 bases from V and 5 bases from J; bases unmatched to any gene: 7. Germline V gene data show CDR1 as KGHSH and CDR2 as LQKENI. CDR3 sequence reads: CASSPRTSANNEQFF. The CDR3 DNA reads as TGTGCCAGCTCACCCAGGACTAGTGCTAACAATGAGCAGTTCTTC.

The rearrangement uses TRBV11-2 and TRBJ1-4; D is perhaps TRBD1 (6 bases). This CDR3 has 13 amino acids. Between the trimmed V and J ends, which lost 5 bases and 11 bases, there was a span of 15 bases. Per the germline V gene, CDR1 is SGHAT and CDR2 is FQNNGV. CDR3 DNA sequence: TGTGCCAGCAGCACACAGGGATGGGGGAAACTGTTTTTT. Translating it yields CASSTQGWGKLFF.

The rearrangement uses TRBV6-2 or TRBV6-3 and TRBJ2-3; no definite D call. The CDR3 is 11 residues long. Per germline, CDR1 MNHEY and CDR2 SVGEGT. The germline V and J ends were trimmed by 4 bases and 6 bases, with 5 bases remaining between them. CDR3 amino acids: CASSFSDTQYF. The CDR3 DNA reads TGTGCCAGCAGTTTCTCGGATACGCAGTATTTT.

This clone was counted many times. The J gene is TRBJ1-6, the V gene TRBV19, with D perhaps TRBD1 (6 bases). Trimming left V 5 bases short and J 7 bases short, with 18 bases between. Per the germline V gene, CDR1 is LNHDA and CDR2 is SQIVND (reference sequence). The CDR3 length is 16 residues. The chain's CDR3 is CASSANREVRNSPLHF. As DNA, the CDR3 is TGTGCCAGTAGTGCCAACAGGGAGGTGCGGAATTCACCCCTCCACTTT.

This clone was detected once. The CDR3 region is CASSLPGTGALKLFF. The CDR3 DNA reads as TGTGCCAGCAGCCTACCCGGGACAGGGGCATTAAAACTGTTTTTT. The J gene is TRBJ1-4, the V gene TRBV7-9, with TRBD1 matching over 10 bases. This CDR3 is built from 15 residues. V trimming: 5 bases; J trimming: 10 bases; junction bases outside the gene matches: 10. Germline lookup yields CDR1 SEHNR and CDR2 FQNEAQ (reference sequence).

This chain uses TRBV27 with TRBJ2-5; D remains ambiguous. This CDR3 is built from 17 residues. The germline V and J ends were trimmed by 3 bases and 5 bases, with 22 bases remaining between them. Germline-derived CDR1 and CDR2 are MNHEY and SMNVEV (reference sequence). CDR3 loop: CASSFGPRAGLFETQYF. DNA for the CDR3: TGTGCCAGCAGTTTCGGTCCTCGGGCAGGATTATTCGAGACCCAGTACTTC.

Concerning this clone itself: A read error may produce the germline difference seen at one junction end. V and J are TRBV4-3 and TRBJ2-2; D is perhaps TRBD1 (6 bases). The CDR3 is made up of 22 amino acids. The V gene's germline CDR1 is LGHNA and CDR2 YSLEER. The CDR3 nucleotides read TGCGCCAGCAGCCAAGACCCATCGGGACACGGTGCTTCAGGGTCTGCGGCCGGGGAGCCGTTTTTT. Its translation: CASSQDPSGHGASGSAAGEPFF.

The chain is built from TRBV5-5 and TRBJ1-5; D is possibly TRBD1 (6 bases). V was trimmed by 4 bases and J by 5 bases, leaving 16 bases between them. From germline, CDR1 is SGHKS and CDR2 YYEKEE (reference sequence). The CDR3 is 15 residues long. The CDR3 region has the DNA TGTGCCAGCAGCGCCGATACAGGGAGAGATCAGCCCCAGCATTTT. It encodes CASSADTGRDQPQHF.

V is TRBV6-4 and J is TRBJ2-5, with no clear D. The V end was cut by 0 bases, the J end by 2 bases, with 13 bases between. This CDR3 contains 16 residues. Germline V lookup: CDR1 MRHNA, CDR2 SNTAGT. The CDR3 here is CASSDSRFSYQETQYF. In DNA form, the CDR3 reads TGTGCCAGCAGTGACTCTAGGTTCTCCTATCAAGAGACCCAGTACTTC.

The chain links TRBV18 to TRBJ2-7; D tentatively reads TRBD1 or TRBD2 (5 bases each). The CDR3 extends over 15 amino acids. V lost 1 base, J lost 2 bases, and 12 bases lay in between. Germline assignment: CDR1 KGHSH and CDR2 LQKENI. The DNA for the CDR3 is TGTGCCAGCTCACCACGGGGGACGGGCCCCTACGAGCAGTACTTC. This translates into CASSPRGTGPYEQYF.

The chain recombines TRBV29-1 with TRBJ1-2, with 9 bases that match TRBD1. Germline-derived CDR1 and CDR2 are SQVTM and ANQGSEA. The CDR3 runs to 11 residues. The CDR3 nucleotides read TGCAGTGACAGGGGGTCCTATGGCTACACCTTC. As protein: CSDRGSYGYTF.

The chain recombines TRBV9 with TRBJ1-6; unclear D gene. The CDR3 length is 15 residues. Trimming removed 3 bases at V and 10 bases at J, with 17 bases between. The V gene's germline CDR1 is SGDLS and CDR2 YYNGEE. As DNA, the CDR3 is TGTGCCAGCAGCGGCAGCGCGACAATGGGATCACCCCTCCACTTT. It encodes CASSGSATMGSPLHF.

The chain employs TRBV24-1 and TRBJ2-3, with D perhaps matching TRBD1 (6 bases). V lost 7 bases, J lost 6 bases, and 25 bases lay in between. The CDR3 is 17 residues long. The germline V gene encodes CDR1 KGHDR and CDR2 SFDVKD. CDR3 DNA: TGTGCCACCAGCTTTTCCAGGGGTTATCCAACCGGGGATACGCAGTATTTT. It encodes CATSFSRGYPTGDTQYF.

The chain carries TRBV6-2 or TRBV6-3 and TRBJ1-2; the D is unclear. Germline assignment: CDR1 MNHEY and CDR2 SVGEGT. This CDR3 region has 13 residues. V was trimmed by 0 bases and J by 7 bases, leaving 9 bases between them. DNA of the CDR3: TGTGCCAGCAGTTACTCCCTTGCTTTTGGCTACACCTTC. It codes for CASSYSLAFGYTF.

CDR3 in amino acids: CASSQGIGRVNYGYTF. The CDR3 DNA reads TGTGCCAGCAGCCAAGGGATAGGACGGGTAAACTATGGCTACACCTTC. J is TRBJ1-2 and V is TRBV3-1 (or the pseudogene TRBV3-2); D not resolved. Trimming pared 1 base from V and 2 bases from J, leaving 14 bases between. The CDR3 sequence is 16 residues long. CDR1 is LGHDT, CDR2 YNNKEL, per germline (reference sequence).

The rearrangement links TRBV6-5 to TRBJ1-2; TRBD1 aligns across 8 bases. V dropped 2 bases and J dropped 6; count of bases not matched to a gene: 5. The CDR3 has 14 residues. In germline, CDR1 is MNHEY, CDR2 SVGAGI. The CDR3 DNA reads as TGTGCCAGCAGTTACGTACAGGGGGGTAATGGCTACACCTTC. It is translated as CASSYVQGGNGYTF.

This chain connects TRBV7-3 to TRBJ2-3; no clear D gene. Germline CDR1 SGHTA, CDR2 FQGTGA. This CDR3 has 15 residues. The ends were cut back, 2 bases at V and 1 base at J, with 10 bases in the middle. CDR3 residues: CASSLLSVGTDTQYF. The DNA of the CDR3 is TGTGCCAGCAGCTTACTGTCCGTCGGCACAGATACGCAGTATTTT.

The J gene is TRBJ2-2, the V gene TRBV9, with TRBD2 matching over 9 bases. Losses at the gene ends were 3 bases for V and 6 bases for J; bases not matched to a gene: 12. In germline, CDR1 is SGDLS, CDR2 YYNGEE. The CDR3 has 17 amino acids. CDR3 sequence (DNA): TGTGCCAGCAGCGCCCCGCCTTGGCGGGGGGGAGCCGGGGAGCTGTTTTTT. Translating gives CASSAPPWRGGAGELFF.

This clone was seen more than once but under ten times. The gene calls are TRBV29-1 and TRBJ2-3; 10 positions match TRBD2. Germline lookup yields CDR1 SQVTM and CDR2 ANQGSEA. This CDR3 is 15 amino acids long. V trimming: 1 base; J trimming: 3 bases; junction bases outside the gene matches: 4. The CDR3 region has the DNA TGCAGCGTTGAAGTAATAGCGGGGGGTACAGATACGCAGTATTTT. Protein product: CSVEVIAGGTDTQYF.